Below, 21 T cell receptor beta chains from the same sample are listed, as sequenced in a study of blood T cell repertoires in COVID-19. Data came from immunoSEQ multiplex PCR; TCRdb stores just in-frame clones and leaves some out. Here the sample spans more than 45,000 clones, 65% to 85% being singletons. The sample was peripheral blood. These receptors originate from a man aged 40-55 years with acute or convalescent COVID-19.

The V call is TRBV7-9, the J call TRBJ1-2; 8 nucleotides line up with TRBD1. CDR1 and CDR2 (germline): SEHNR, FQNEAQ (reference sequence). The CDR3 spans 13 residues. After removal of 8 bases from V and 4 bases from J, the junction contained 6 bases not matched to a gene. As DNA, the CDR3 is TGTGCCAGCCTAGGACAGGGCATCTATGGCTACACCTTC. It translates to CASLGQGIYGYTF.

This clone has only a few counts. CDR3 nucleotides: TGTGCCAGCAGTTTGAGACGGGAGGAGTTCCACAATGAGCAGTTCTTC. Amino acids: CASSLRREEFHNEQFF. The genes are TRBV27 and TRBJ2-1; TRBD2 matches at 7 bases. Germline V gene lookup returns CDR1 MNHEY and CDR2 SMNVEV (reference sequence). V shed 3 bases and J 5 bases; nucleotides not matched to a gene: 10. The CDR3 sequence is 16 residues long.

The genes are TRBV3-1 (or the pseudogene TRBV3-2) and TRBJ1-5; a possible D gene is TRBD1 (6 bases). CDR1 is LGHDT and CDR2 is YNNKEL in the germline V gene (reference sequence). There are 14 residues in the CDR3. Trimming removed 5 bases at V and 2 bases at J, with 10 bases between. The CDR3 DNA reads TGTGCCAGCAGCTACAGGGTTGGCAATCAGCCCCAGCATTTT. Translating gives CASSYRVGNQPQHF.

V and J are TRBV3-1 (or the pseudogene TRBV3-2) and TRBJ1-2, with D possibly TRBD1 on 5 matching bases. V lost 7 bases and J 4 bases, leaving 19 bases between the germline ends. The CDR3 is 15 residues long. Germline V gene data show CDR1 as LGHDT and CDR2 as YNNKEL (reference sequence). The CDR3 region is CASTGIARGSYGYTF. The DNA of the CDR3 is TGTGCCAGCACGGGGATCGCACGGGGGAGCTATGGCTACACCTTC.

The chain combines TRBV3-1 (or the pseudogene TRBV3-2) with TRBJ1-5; D ambiguous. The CDR3 contains 16 residues. V gave up 0 bases and J gave up 5 bases, with 14 bases separating them. Germline V gene sequence: CDR1 LGHDT, CDR2 YNNKEL (reference sequence). This chain's CDR3 is CASSQDGGTPHQPQHF. Here the CDR3 DNA reads TGTGCCAGCAGCCAAGACGGAGGAACCCCCCATCAGCCCCAGCATTTT.

The chain combines TRBV24-1 with TRBJ2-1; 9 positions match TRBD1. The germline V gene encodes CDR1 KGHDR and CDR2 SFDVKD. This CDR3 is built from 15 residues. The J segment lost 8 bases and the V segment lost 5 bases, leaving 9 bases of the junction unmatched. The CDR3 loop reads CATSVGTGWNYEQFF. The DNA for the CDR3 is TGTGCCACCAGTGTGGGGACAGGGTGGAACTATGAGCAGTTCTTC.

The chain recombines TRBV19 with TRBJ1-3, with unresolved D. Trimming took 5 bases from V and 4 from J, leaving 9 bases between them. The CDR3 totals 13 residues. Germline V lookup: CDR1 LNHDA, CDR2 SQIVND (reference sequence). CDR3 DNA sequence: TGTGCCAGTAGTCTCTCGTCGGGAAACACCATATATTTT. It encodes CASSLSSGNTIYF. The whole variable domain, remainder taken from reference TRBV19 and TRBJ1-3, is DGGITQSPKYLFRKEGQNVTLSCEQNLNHDAMYWYRQDPGQGLRLIYYSQIVNDFQKGDIAEGYSVSREKKESFPLTVTSAQKNPTAFYLCASSLSSGNTIYFGEGSWLTVV.

The gene calls are TRBV5-6 and TRBJ2-7, with 7 bases that match TRBD1. Unmatched junction bases numbered 5, after V lost 4 bases and J lost 1 base. From germline, CDR1 is SGHDT and CDR2 YYEEEE. The CDR3 totals 14 residues. CDR3 nucleotide sequence: TGTGCCAGCAGCCCGAGGGACAGATCCTACGAGCAGTACGTC. Its translation is CASSPRDRSYEQYV.

The gene calls are TRBV12-5 and TRBJ1-2, with 12 bases lining up with TRBD1. Germline CDR1 and CDR2: LGHNT and FRNRAP. V lost 5 bases, J lost 3 bases, and 7 bases stayed unmatched. The CDR3 is made up of 16 amino acids. CDR3 sequence (DNA): TGTGCTAGTGGTCGGGACAGGGGGCTCTCTGACTATGGCTACACCTTC. It yields the protein CASGRDRGLSDYGYTF.

The chain joins TRBV5-1 to TRBJ2-5, with 9 bases fitting TRBD2. In germline, CDR1 is SGHRS, CDR2 YFSETQ. The CDR3 has 14 residues. The V gene end was trimmed by 3 bases and the J gene end by 1 base; junction bases not matched to a gene: 1. Written as DNA, the CDR3 is TGCGCCAGCAGCTCGACTAGCGGCCAAGAGACCCAGTACTTC. Translated, it gives CASSSTSGQETQYF.

The V and J genes are TRBV28 and TRBJ1-5; 8 nucleotides line up with TRBD1. Germline values: CDR1 MDHEN, CDR2 SYDVKM. This CDR3 is built from 15 residues. The V gene end was trimmed by 4 bases and the J gene end by 0 bases; junction bases not matched to a gene: 2. CDR3 sequence reads: CASSSGTGSNQPQHF. The CDR3 DNA reads as TGTGCCAGCAGTTCCGGGACAGGTAGCAATCAGCCCCAGCATTTT.

The DNA of the CDR3 is TGTGCCAGCAGCTCGCTCGGACTAGCGGGAGTTAAGCGGGAGCTGTTTTTT. This translates into CASSSLGLAGVKRELFF. J is TRBJ2-2 and V is TRBV11-2; TRBD2 agrees at 13 bases. V lost 4 bases and J lost 9; bases outside the gene matches: 11. The length of the CDR3 is 17 residues. Per germline, CDR1 SGHAT and CDR2 FQNNGV.

V gene TRBV18 combines with J gene TRBJ1-2; 9 bases are shared with TRBD1. Germline V lookup: CDR1 KGHSH, CDR2 LQKENI. This CDR3 has 16 amino acids. V trimming: 2 bases; J trimming: 0 bases; junction bases outside the gene matches: 4. This CDR3 is CASSPGRQGANYGYTF. The CDR3 bases are TGTGCCAGCTCACCAGGAAGACAGGGGGCTAACTATGGCTACACCTTC.

A note on this clone: A much larger clonotype is one base distant, so this may be a read error. The chain uses TRBV5-1 and TRBJ1-2; 8 bases line up with TRBD1. The germline CDR1 and CDR2 sequences are SGHRS and YFSETQ. The CDR3 loop spans 14 amino acids. V lost 0 bases and J lost 4; bases outside the gene matches: 2. Here the CDR3 DNA reads TGCGCCAGCAGCTTGGGACAGGGGAGCTATGGCTACACCTTC. Translated: CASSLGQGSYGYTF.

This clone is a singleton in its sample. The germline gene is not matched at one end of the junction; a read error may be the cause. The genes are TRBV19 and TRBJ2-2, with 8 nucleotides matching TRBD2. The CDR3 is 17 residues long. Germline V gives CDR1 LNHDA, CDR2 SQIVND (reference sequence). CDR3 in amino acids: CARSIEEAGGNTGELFF. CDR3 nucleotides: TGTGCCCGTAGTATCGAGGAGGCGGGGGGGAACACCGGGGAGCTGTTTTTT.

This clone was observed once. The V gene is TRBV28, the J gene TRBJ1-5; D is unclear. CDR1 is MDHEN, CDR2 SYDVKM, per germline. Trimming stripped 10 bases from V and 4 bases from J, with 14 bases between. The CDR3 spans 13 residues. CDR3 sequence (DNA): TGTGCCACCCTTCTTGAGAGAAATCAGCCCCAGCATTTT. Amino acids: CATLLERNQPQHF.

The chain combines TRBV2 with TRBJ1-5; TRBD1 is a possible D gene (5 bases). From germline, CDR1 is SNHLY and CDR2 FYNNEI. The CDR3 contains 14 residues. Trimming removed 3 bases at V and 4 bases at J, with 10 bases between. The CDR3 nucleotides are TGTGCCAGCAGTGAGAGGGAGGGGAATCAGCCCCAGCATTTT. It is translated as CASSEREGNQPQHF.

The J gene is TRBJ2-1, the V gene TRBV3-1 (or the pseudogene TRBV3-2), with 9 bases fitting TRBD2. The CDR3 covers 12 residues. Germline CDR1 is LGHDT and CDR2 is YNNKEL (reference sequence). Trimming removed 3 bases from V and 13 bases from J; junction bases left unmatched: 4. The CDR3 loop is CASSHRLAVQFF. The DNA for the CDR3 is TGTGCCAGCAGCCATAGACTAGCGGTTCAGTTCTTC.

The chain joins TRBV6-5 to TRBJ2-7, with D perhaps matching TRBD2 (5 bases). V lost 5 bases, J lost 7 bases, and 18 bases lay in between. The CDR3 covers 14 residues. Germline V gives CDR1 MNHEY, CDR2 SVGAGI. The CDR3 coding sequence is TGTGCCAGCAGTCTCAACCTAAGGAGAGGGGAGCAGTACGTC. Translating gives CASSLNLRRGEQYV.

The chain couples TRBV24-1 to TRBJ2-2; 10 bases line up with TRBD2. The V segment lost 4 bases and the J segment 4 bases; nucleotides outside the gene matches: 8. Germline-derived CDR1 and CDR2 are KGHDR and SFDVKD. CDR3 size: 17 residues. DNA for the CDR3: TGTGCCACCAGTGAACTGACTAGCGGGCTGGGCACCGGGGAGCTGTTTTTT. It specifies CATSELTSGLGTGELFF.

The sample holds one count of this clone. The gene calls are TRBV6-1 and TRBJ2-2, with D tentatively TRBD1 (5 bases). This CDR3 region has 15 residues. Germline loops: CDR1 MNHNS, CDR2 SASEGT. V shed 3 bases and J shed 6 bases, with 14 bases lying between them. The CDR3, as DNA: TGTGCCAGCAGTGAGTTAGGGGCAAGCTCCGGGGAGCTGTTTTTT. Amino acids: CASSELGASSGELFF.